The source of this TCR beta chain is a study of cytomegalovirus exposure and HLA in healthy donors (dated by TCRdb to about 2017). Broadly, across the study: An earlier analysis of approximately 550 of the donors reported about 250 Gb of sequence data and some 100 million unique TCR beta sequences from about 200 million T cells. An early release covering more than 500 HLA-typed donors comprised roughly 300 gigabases of sequencing data and roughly 86 million unique TCR sequences. The genetic ancestry cluster associated with self-reported Caucasian donors included 81% of the roughly 390 genotyped donors. The aim of the study was to test whether cataloging public T cell receptors could identify signatures of past pathogen exposure. The T cell repertoires of under 750 subjects were profiled by immunosequencing and related to cytomegalovirus serostatus. Besides the first cohort of some 670 subjects, a separate validation cohort made up of about 120 different subjects was used. The study combined high-throughput TCR immunosequencing, statistical association of individual TCRs with disease status, and machine learning to predict cytomegalovirus infection status. A later analysis re-analyzed previously published TCR beta repertoires from roughly 690 donors and added high-resolution HLA genotyping to study TCR occurrence patterns. Rather than drawing on any new phenotypic data, the later analysis identified candidate immune exposures from TCR beta sequences and the way those sequences occurred across donors. An earlier analysis of a few hundred of the donors applied high-throughput TCR beta sequencing to assess whether each TCR beta V gene segment acted as functional or pseudogenic. Donor age, sex, ethnicity and CMV serostatus were compiled alongside the repertoire data. A later genetic analysis used genome-wide SNP genotypes for about 60% of the roughly 700 donors, treating that subset as a discovery cohort. All discovery cohort repertoires had been generated on a single sequencing platform. HLA typing covered class I and class II loci at four-digit resolution. The number of donors typed differed by locus, with about 629-640 for A, B, C, DRB1 and DQB1, around 520 for DQA1, 600 to 610 for DPA1, and approximately 470 for DPB1. Because of strong linkage in the cohort, roughly five DR-DQ haplotypes were treated as single units for association and clustering. Across some 400 genotyped donors of the cohort, an average of approximately 200,000 unique TCR beta nucleotide sequences per donor were sequenced, and roughly a sixth of those sequences were non-productive. Summary of the overall study and its limitations: About 15 rarely observed V segments, including chromosome 9 orphons, were excluded from the earlier analysis of several hundred of the donors because counts were too low. Some IMGT-functional V segments, including TRBV6-2 and TRBV6-3, could not be distinguished by the 87-base-pair reads and were therefore excluded. In a later analysis, most CMV-associated TCR beta chains were found to appear HLA-restricted, with HLA associations seemingly driven largely by CMV exposure. This cohort had only TCR beta chains sequenced, and the lack of alpha or paired-chain data limited which features could be detected. Specific HLA alleles were associated with 15,000 to 20,000 TCR beta sequences at a false discovery rate of 0.05 in a later analysis. In vitro tests confirmed that three of the cytomegalovirus-associated TCR beta chains recognize cytomegalovirus antigens. In a later analysis, the rate of TCR association differed among HLA loci, with DRB1 alleles having the most associated TCRs and HLA-C alleles having the fewest. Roughly uniform sequencing depth across donors was assumed in presence/absence analyses, although this assumption may not hold. Correlated functional status among segregating V segments might reflect linkage disequilibrium, but an unknown experimental factor could not be ruled out. A later genetic analysis associated a missense DCLRE1C variant with V-gene and J-gene trimming of TCR beta chains, and an independent cohort replicated the association. A cluster of highly shared sequence variants was judged likely to be a technical artifact of the sequencing pipeline. Several of the top co-occurrence clusters appeared to be linked to parvovirus B19, influenza, CMV and Epstein-Barr virus, according to a later analysis. According to the authors, the approach could potentially be generalized to other disease states and immunological phenotypes. In an earlier analysis of 500 to 650 of the donors, most TCR beta V segments appeared in productive rearrangements about 87% or about 30% of the time, broadly matching IMGT annotations. A later analysis found that HLA-associated TCR beta chains were more clonally expanded and had lower generation probabilities than equally common non-associated chains. Immune exposure information for the cohort was limited to CMV serostatus. Compared with the roughly 670-donor mean, donors in an Asian-associated ancestry cluster had fewer N-insertions in productive TCRs, according to a later genetic analysis. The classifier was reported to diagnose cytomegalovirus status with high specificity and sensitivity in both the original cohort and the validation cohort. In the study, some 180 TCR beta chains were listed as associated with cytomegalovirus. A further reported finding was that TCR beta sequences accurately predicted the HLA-A and HLA-B alleles for most subjects in the first cohort. Assigning TCR associations to individual alleles was difficult when HLA alleles, especially DR and DQ, strongly co-occurred. Because some donors lacked HLA typing at each locus, the association tests relied only on the typed subset. Across donors, most TCR sequences were observed very rarely, whereas some public TCRs were present in many individuals.

As concerns this clone: Its antigen is unknown. Per-base qualities were not stored, and no clone one base away is much larger.

The cohort comprised some 700 healthy bone marrow donors. At the time of sampling, all cohort members were nominally healthy, though unrecorded immune exposures were likely present. The donor tested CMV seronegative and was one of the 352 seronegative cohort members. Every donor gave a peripheral blood sample, and the peripheral blood mononuclear cells from that sample were used for TCR beta sequencing. The Qiagen DNeasy Blood Extraction Kit was used to extract genomic DNA from the blood cell samples. CDR1 SGHNT and CDR2 YENEEA are derived from the germline V gene. The cysteine opens and the phenylalanine closes a CDR3 of 14 amino acids. Only CDR3 DNA remains: 42 bases, in frame from the first base. V lost 5 bases and J lost 2 bases; the stretch between them is 12 bases long. The library was built by means of the immunoSEQ multiplex PCR assay. For the multiplex PCR, a mixture combining 60 forward primers for TCR Vbeta segments and 13 reverse primers for TCR Jbeta segments was used. Amplification of the CDR3 region of rearranged TCR beta genes was performed with a multiplex PCR assay on genomic DNA. Amplified TCR beta libraries were sequenced as 87-base-pair reads on the Illumina HiSeq System. The published analysis was carried out like this. A later analysis counted 75 million to 100 million unique TCR beta chains across the 666 repertoires, and roughly 9.9 million of these chains were shared by at least two donors. A nearest-neighbor algorithm error-corrected the raw reads and collapsed the reads into unique sequences, merging closely related sequences to remove PCR and sequencing errors. To assign V, D and J gene segments, CDR3 sequences were aligned to IMGT reference sequences. Each retained sequence needed at least a six-nucleotide match to both a V gene segment and a J gene segment. Rearrangements were classified as productive when the CDR3 lacked stop codons and remained in frame with V and J, and all other rearrangements were classified as non-productive. CDR3 was defined according to IMGT convention as the region running from the second conserved V-encoded cysteine to the conserved J-encoded phenylalanine. Sequences without an unambiguous match to a single V gene segment were excluded from the earlier analysis of about 600 of the donors. In an earlier analysis of a few hundred of the donors, V segments were called functional above 56.7% productive rearrangements and were called segregating when the between-donor standard deviation exceeded 5%. A statistical classification framework was built for diagnosing cytomegalovirus status from the catalog of TCR beta chain sequences. In a later analysis, TCR nucleotide sequences were compared against IMGT/GENE-DB human TR gene sequences so that V and J genes could be assigned. In a later analysis, CDR3 sequences and most-parsimonious VDJ recombination scenarios were assigned using the TCRdist pipeline. In a later analysis, each TCR beta chain was defined by its CDR3 amino acid sequence together with its V-gene family, and reads without a unique V-gene family were excluded. In a later analysis, 450 to 600 highly shared, low-generation-probability nucleotide sequences were removed to address suspected cross-contamination and a sequencing artifact. In a later analysis, a clonal expansion index was calculated for each public chain from normalized within-repertoire ranks of inferred template counts. In a later analysis, generation probabilities were computed using a VDJ recombination model fitted to out-of-frame rearrangements, and the results were checked against IGoR. A later analysis scored TCR-TCR, TCR-HLA and TCR-CMV co-occurrence with hypergeometric tests, applying a repertoire-size bias correction to TCR pairs. In a later analysis, false discovery rates were estimated by permuting HLA or CMV assignments 20 times. In a later analysis, co-occurring TCRs were grouped using DBSCAN, and TCRdist sequence similarity was added for clustering within HLA-allele-positive subsets. For co-occurrence clustering, repertoires with fewer than 30,000 or more than 120,000 public chains were excluded, along with four or five repertoires with anomalous nucleotide sharing. TCRdb stores this immuneACCESS table with in-frame sequences only. Part of the clones is absent; in the studies checked, under half of the shortfall reflects unresolved V genes, and no reason is known for the rest. From that table come the V and J calls and clone size; the DNA was used to work out D and trimming. Recorded for this sample are 150,000 to 200,000 clones; approximately 80% of them occurred a single time. The biggest ten clones account for approximately 0.51% of the sample.

The chain uses TRBV11-3 and TRBJ2-5; possibly the D gene is TRBD2, per 6 matching bases. The sequence was obtained from a woman aged 45 to 65 in good health and CMV-seronegative. Sequencing was performed on PBMCs. The CDR3 region reads CASSPRGGQETQYF. The DNA sequence reads TGTGCCAGCAGCCCGAGGGGAGGACAAGAGACCCAGTACTTC.